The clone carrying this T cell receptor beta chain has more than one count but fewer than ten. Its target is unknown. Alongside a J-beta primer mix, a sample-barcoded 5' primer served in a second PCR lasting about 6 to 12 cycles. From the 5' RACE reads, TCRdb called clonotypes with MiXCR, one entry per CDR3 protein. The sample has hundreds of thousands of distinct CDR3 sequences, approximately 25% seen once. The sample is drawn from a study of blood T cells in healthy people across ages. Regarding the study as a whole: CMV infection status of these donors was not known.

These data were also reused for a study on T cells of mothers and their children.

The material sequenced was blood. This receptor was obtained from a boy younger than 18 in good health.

For the CDR3, the DNA is TGTGCCAGCAGCTCCCCCGGACCGGTACCGAGCACCATATATTTT. It translates to CASSSPGPVPSTIYF. The genes are TRBV7-9 and TRBJ1-3; D is uncertain. Germline V gene sequence: CDR1 SEHNR, CDR2 FQNEAQ (reference sequence). The CDR3 is made up of 15 amino acids. Trimming cost V 4 bases and J 9 bases, with 19 bases left between them.